Listed below are T cell receptor beta chains from one sample, sequenced in a study of T cells in localized non-small cell lung cancer. Profiling relied on immunoSEQ multiplex PCR, and the TCRdb table lists in-frame clones only, not all of them. The table includes some 1,900 clones, 30% to 35% detected once. This specimen consisted of lung tumor tissue, obtained before any cancer treatment. The origin of the receptors is a female donor older than 55 with stage I squamous cell lung carcinoma. Both conserved end residues are part of each CDR3. The D gene is left open where the match is weak. The listing skips clone size in some rows; elsewhere it reads once, few, many or a size class.

TRBJ2-5	TRBV11-3	NA	TRBD1	TGTGCCAGCAGCCGGGACAGGGGGAAAGAGACCCAGTACTTC	CASSRDRGKETQYF
TRBJ2-7	TRBV6-8	medium-sized	TRBD2	TGTGCCAGCAGGATAACCGGGACTAGCGGCCCAGGGCAGTACTTC	CASRITGTSGPGQYF
TRBJ2-7	TRBV28	NA	TRBD2	TGTGCCAGCAGGCGACTAGCGGGAGTGATGCACGAGCAGTACTTC	CASRRLAGVMHEQYF
TRBJ1-2	TRBV6-8	few	NA	TGTGCCAGCAGTTACAGGGTCCAGGGTGACGGCTACACCTTC	CASSYRVQGDGYTF
TRBJ1-1	TRBV14	NA	NA	TGTGCCAGCAGCCCCATTACGGGCAGAAACACTGAAGCTTTCTTT	CASSPITGRNTEAFF
TRBJ2-2	TRBV11-3	NA	TRBD2	TGTGCCAGCAGCCCGCGACTAGCCGCGGAAACGAACACCGGGGAGCTGTTTTTT	CASSPRLAAETNTGELFF
TRBJ2-6	TRBV18	large	NA	TGTGCCAGCTCACCAGGCGCTGGGGACTCTGGGGCCAACGTCCTGACTTTC	CASSPGAGDSGANVLTF
TRBJ1-5	TRBV11-3	few	NA	TGTGCCAGCAGCCCAGGGAAAGACAGTCAGCCCCAGCATTTT	CASSPGKDSQPQHF
TRBJ1-1	TRBV9	large	NA	TGTGCCAGCAGCGTATCGGGGACTTCTGAAGCTTTCTTT	CASSVSGTSEAFF
TRBJ1-5	TRBV4-1	NA	NA	TGCGCCAGCAGCCAAGTGCCCCTGTTACGCCAGCCCCAGCATTTT	CASSQVPLLRQPQHF
TRBJ1-1	TRBV30	few	NA	TGTGCCTGGAGTGTGAGGGCCGGGGGAACTGAAGCTTTCTTT	CAWSVRAGGTEAFF
TRBJ1-6	TRBV11-3	medium-sized	NA	TGTGCCAGCAGCTTAAGATGGCAGGGGCCTACAGGGAATTCACCCCTCCACTTT	CASSLRWQGPTGNSPLHF
TRBJ1-3	TRBV11-3	NA	NA	TGTGCCAGCAGCCTTGCTAAGGGAGACTCTGGAAACACCATATATTTT	CASSLAKGDSGNTIYF
TRBJ2-7	TRBV19	NA	TRBD2	TGTGCCAGTAGTAGGGGGGGACGCACCTACGAGCAGTACTTC	CASSRGGRTYEQYF
TRBJ2-3	TRBV6-8	few	TRBD1	TGTGCCAGCAGCGACAGGGGGATGTTAGATACGCAGTATTTT	CASSDRGMLDTQYF